Presented here are 21 T cell receptor beta chains from one specimen sequenced in a study of beta chain features in type 1 diabetes. Every isolated RNA sample was fully reverse transcribed, so sequencing captured expressed TCRB transcripts. Data came from immunoSEQ multiplex PCR; TCRdb stores just in-frame clones and leaves some out. The sample holds hundreds of thousands of clones, approximately 10% seen once. Sequenced: naive CD4+ T cells from blood. The origin of the receptors is a woman younger than 35 in good health.

V gene TRBV9 combines with J gene TRBJ2-3; D gene ambiguous. This CDR3 is built from 15 residues. Trimming removed 0 bases at V and 6 bases at J, with 14 bases between. CDR1 is SGDLS, CDR2 YYNGEE, per germline. The DNA of the CDR3 is TGTGCCAGCAGCGTAGCAGGACCCTCGCGGGATACGCAGTATTTT. Amino acid sequence: CASSVAGPSRDTQYF.

This chain's CDR3 is CASSLLDRIGYEQYV. In DNA form, the CDR3 reads TGTGCCAGCAGCTTGTTGGATAGAATCGGTTACGAGCAGTACGTC. The chain has TRBV5-6 and TRBJ2-7; no firm D call. The V end lost 1 base, the J end lost 4 bases, and 15 bases lay between the germline ends. Germline assignment: CDR1 SGHDT and CDR2 YYEEEE. CDR3 length equals 15 residues.

The chain combines TRBV25-1 with TRBJ2-3, with 8 positions matching TRBD1. Trimming removed 4 bases from V and 4 bases from J; junction bases left unmatched: 1. Germline CDR1 reads MGHDK; CDR2 reads SYGVNS. This CDR3 is built from 13 residues. The CDR3 sequence: CASSATGADTQYF. CDR3 DNA: TGTGCCAGCAGTGCGACAGGGGCAGATACGCAGTATTTT.

This clone has just a few counts. This sequence joins TRBV4-1 and TRBJ1-1; D remains ambiguous. CDR3 length equals 15 residues. The V and J ends lost 4 bases and 2 bases respectively, with 14 bases between them. Germline V gene data show CDR1 as MGHRA and CDR2 as YSYEKL. In DNA form, the CDR3 reads TGCGCCAGCAGCCGAGCGGGTTCGGGCAACACTGAAGCTTTCTTT. This gives the protein CASSRAGSGNTEAFF.

The chain combines TRBV27 with TRBJ1-5, with D perhaps matching TRBD1 (6 bases). This CDR3 has 17 residues. V was cut by 6 bases and J by 0 bases, with 18 bases left in between. CDR1 is MNHEY, CDR2 SMNVEV, per germline (reference sequence). CDR3 sequence: CASSITGTSYSNQPQHF. DNA of the CDR3: TGTGCCAGCAGCATTACCGGGACATCCTATAGCAATCAGCCCCAGCATTTT.

CDR3 in DNA: TGTGCCAGCAGCTTAGCGGGGACAAGCCTTGGTAATGAGCAGTTCTTC. Translating gives CASSLAGTSLGNEQFF. The chain uses TRBV7-8 and TRBJ2-1, with a possible D match to TRBD1 (6 bases). Trimming stripped 0 bases from V and 7 bases from J, with 16 bases between. This CDR3 has 16 residues. Germline assignment: CDR1 SGHVS and CDR2 FQNEAQ.

The rearrangement uses TRBV28 and TRBJ1-2, with D possibly TRBD1 on 6 matching bases. The CDR3 has 9 residues. Germline values: CDR1 MDHEN, CDR2 SYDVKM. With 10 bases removed from V and 8 bases from J, the gap between germline ends came to 8 bases. CDR3 amino acids: CATGVGYTF. Written as DNA, the CDR3 is TGTGCCACAGGGGTCGGCTACACCTTC.

This chain uses TRBV5-1 with TRBJ2-3; the D is unclear. V lost 4 bases to trimming and J lost 1 base, with 13 bases between them. The length of the CDR3 is 15 residues. Germline CDR1 is SGHRS and CDR2 is YFSETQ. This CDR3 reads CASSRGIGGTDTQYF. Here the CDR3 DNA reads TGCGCCAGCAGCCGCGGCATAGGAGGCACAGATACGCAGTATTTT.

This clone occurred a few times. The chain employs TRBV29-1 and TRBJ2-1; TRBD2 matches at 13 bases. The CDR3 covers 18 residues. V was clipped by 5 bases and J by 4 bases; unmatched bases: 14. The germline CDR1 and CDR2 sequences are SQVTM and ANQGSEA. CDR3 sequence reads: CSVWGLRTSGSGYNEQFF. In nucleotides, the CDR3 is TGCAGCGTTTGGGGACTGAGGACTAGCGGGAGTGGTTACAATGAGCAGTTCTTC.

The chain combines TRBV15 with TRBJ2-7, with 7 bases matching TRBD1. The CDR3 length is 13 residues. J was trimmed by 12 bases and V by 0 bases; bases with no gene match: 8. Germline-derived CDR1 and CDR2 are LNHNV and YYDKDF (reference sequence). This CDR3 reads CATSRDMTGNWYV. CDR3 sequence (DNA): TGTGCCACCAGCAGAGACATGACAGGGAACTGGTACGTC.

The table lists this clone with a few counts. The chain couples TRBV4-3 to TRBJ1-4; D call uncertain. CDR1 is LGHNA, CDR2 YSLEER, per germline. The CDR3 extends over 15 amino acids. Trimming shortened V by 0 bases and J by 8 bases, and 13 bases separated the two germline ends. CDR3 in DNA: TGCGCCAGCAGCCAAGATAGGGCAGGAGTAGAAAAACTGTTTTTT. It translates to CASSQDRAGVEKLFF.

This clone was seen a handful of times. The V and J genes are TRBV19 and TRBJ1-2; D remains unclear. Germline V lookup: CDR1 LNHDA, CDR2 SQIVND (reference sequence). This CDR3 contains 13 residues. Deletions cut 4 bases from V and 4 bases from J, with 10 bases between. In nucleotides, the CDR3 is TGTGCCAGTAGTACAGCGTTTATCTATGGCTACACCTTC. Translation gives CASSTAFIYGYTF.

This chain joins TRBV4-1 and TRBJ2-5; D is undetermined. V was clipped by 3 bases and J by 3 bases, with 14 bases between them. The germline gives CDR1 MGHRA, CDR2 YSYEKL. The CDR3 extends over 15 amino acids. CDR3 DNA: TGCGCCAGCAGCCAGTCAGGCTTTGATGAAGAGACCCAGTACTTC. Amino acid sequence: CASSQSGFDEETQYF.

CDR3 in DNA: TGTGCCAGCAGCTTGGAGGGCGCATACGAGCAGTACGTC. It translates to CASSLEGAYEQYV. The gene calls are TRBV7-9 and TRBJ2-7, with a possible D match to TRBD2 (6 bases). V dropped 3 bases and J dropped 4 bases, with 10 bases sitting between them. Germline V lookup: CDR1 SEHNR, CDR2 FQNEAQ (reference sequence). CDR3 length equals 13 residues.

This clone has ten or more counts. This rearrangement joins TRBV9 to TRBJ2-3; 7 nucleotides align to TRBD1. The junction had 4 bases not matched to a gene; V was cut back by 7 bases and J by 5 bases. CDR1 is SGDLS and CDR2 is YYNGEE in the germline V gene. This CDR3 is 12 amino acids long. The CDR3 region is CASGYRGDTQYF. CDR3 nucleotide sequence: TGTGCCAGCGGCTACAGGGGAGATACGCAGTATTTT.

This rearrangement joins TRBV7-2 to TRBJ2-7; no clear D. The V gene lost 1 base and the J gene lost 0 bases, with 10 bases spanning the gap. The CDR3 totals 15 residues. Germline CDR1 and CDR2: SGHTA and FQGNSA. The CDR3 protein is CASSLGLSLSYEQYF. The CDR3, as DNA: TGTGCCAGCAGCTTAGGGCTGTCCCTCTCCTACGAGCAGTACTTC.

The V and J genes are TRBV6-5 and TRBJ1-6; possibly TRBD1 for D (5 bases). CDR1 MNHEY and CDR2 SVGAGI come from the germline V gene. The CDR3 covers 13 residues. The ends were cut back, 6 bases at V and 7 bases at J, with 10 bases in the middle. CDR3 protein: CASSWGGNSPLHF. CDR3 bases: TGTGCCAGCAGCTGGGGGGGAAATTCACCCCTCCACTTT.

V usage is TRBV7-3 and J usage is TRBJ2-3; D gene uncertain. The V end lost 1 base, the J end lost 2 bases, and 4 bases lay between the germline ends. Germline lookup yields CDR1 SGHTA and CDR2 FQGTGA. The CDR3 length is 13 residues. CDR3 sequence (DNA): TGTGCCAGCAGCTTAAGCCTCACAGATACGCAGTATTTT. Residues: CASSLSLTDTQYF.

The genes are TRBV6-5 and TRBJ2-1; TRBD2 is a possible D gene (5 bases). With 2 bases removed from V and 8 bases from J, the gap between germline ends came to 10 bases. The CDR3 has 13 amino acids. Germline V lookup: CDR1 MNHEY, CDR2 SVGAGI. The chain's CDR3 is CASSYGSLDEQFF. CDR3 DNA sequence: TGTGCCAGCAGTTACGGGAGTTTGGATGAGCAGTTCTTC.

The V and J genes are TRBV28 and TRBJ2-7; D may be TRBD1 (8 bases). The CDR3 contains 16 residues. V was shortened by 5 bases and J by 4 bases, with 21 bases between the two germline ends. Germline V gives CDR1 MDHEN, CDR2 SYDVKM. This CDR3 is CASSPTGEGYGYEQYV. In DNA form, the CDR3 reads TGTGCCAGCAGTCCGACAGGGGAGGGGTACGGGTACGAGCAGTACGTC.

This clone has just a few counts. V usage is TRBV19 and J usage is TRBJ1-5, with D unresolved. The V end was cut by 6 bases, the J end by 2 bases, with 17 bases between. CDR1 LNHDA and CDR2 SQIVND come from the germline V gene (reference sequence). This CDR3 comprises 16 residues. The CDR3 DNA sequence: TGTGCCAGTAGAGAGCCGAGGACTTCGGGCAATCAGCCCCAGCATTTT. Translation: CASREPRTSGNQPQHF. Full variable domain (outside the CDR3, taken from reference TRBV19 and TRBJ1-5): DGGITQSPKYLFRKEGQNVTLSCEQNLNHDAMYWYRQDPGQGLRLIYYSQIVNDFQKGDIAEGYSVSREKKESFPLTVTSAQKNPTAFYLCASREPRTSGNQPQHFGDGTRLSIL.